The clone carrying this T cell receptor (beta chain) has more than one count but fewer than ten. This sample was included in a study of early T cells in non-severe SARS-CoV-2 infection. The CDR3 sequence is 13 residues long. Trimming cost V 0 bases and J 4 bases, with 7 bases left between them. CDR1 and CDR2 from the germline V gene are SQVTM and ANQGSEA. MiXCR was run by TCRdb on the 5' RACE reads, yielding one entry per CDR3 protein. This table holds 21,000 or so distinct CDR3 sequences, nearly 5.5% found once. The sequence was collected from an adult who was a healthcare worker with PCR-confirmed SARS-CoV-2 infection or an uninfected control (not recorded which). This chain joins TRBV29-1 and TRBJ1-5, with D unclear. Sequenced: whole blood. As DNA, the CDR3 is TGCAGCGTTGAAGATCTACCAAATCAGCCCCAGCATTTT. It translates to CSVEDLPNQPQHF. Full variable domain (missing parts from reference TRBV29-1 and TRBJ1-5): SAVISQKPSRDICQRGTSLTIQCQVDSQVTMMFWYRQQPGQSLTLIATANQGSEATYESGFVIDKFPISRPNLTFSTLTVSNMSPEDSSIYLCSVEDLPNQPQHFGDGTRLSIL.